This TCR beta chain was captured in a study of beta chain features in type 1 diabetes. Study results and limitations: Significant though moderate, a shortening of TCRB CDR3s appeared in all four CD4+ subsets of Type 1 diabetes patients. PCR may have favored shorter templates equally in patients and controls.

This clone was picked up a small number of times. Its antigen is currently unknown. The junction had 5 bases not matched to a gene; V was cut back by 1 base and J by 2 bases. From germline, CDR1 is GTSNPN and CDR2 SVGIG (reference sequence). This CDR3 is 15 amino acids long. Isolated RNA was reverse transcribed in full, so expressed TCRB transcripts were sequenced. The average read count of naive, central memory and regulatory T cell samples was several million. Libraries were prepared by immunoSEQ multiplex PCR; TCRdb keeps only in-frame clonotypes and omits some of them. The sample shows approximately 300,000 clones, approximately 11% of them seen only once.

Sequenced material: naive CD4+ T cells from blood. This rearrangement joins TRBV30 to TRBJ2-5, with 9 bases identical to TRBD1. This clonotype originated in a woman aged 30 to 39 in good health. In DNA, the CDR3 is TGTGCCTGGAGTGAGGGGACAGGGCTACAAGAGACCCAGTACTTC. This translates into CAWSEGTGLQETQYF.